The 27 T cell receptor beta chains presented below share a single source sample, sequenced in a study of blood T cell repertoires in COVID-19. Assay: immunoSEQ multiplex PCR; the TCRdb copy retains only in-frame clones and omits some. The sample comprises about 44,000 clones, 89% of which are singletons, and about 14% rests with the top ten. The material sequenced was peripheral blood. The receptors were gathered from a man aged 70-80 years with active COVID-19.

V is TRBV10-2 and J is TRBJ2-5, with 8 bases aligning to TRBD2. The CDR3 length is 14 residues. V gave up 1 base and J gave up 4 bases; unmatched junction bases: 2. CDR1 is WSHSY and CDR2 is SAAADI in the germline V gene. The CDR3 sequence: CASSEFGGGETQYF. CDR3 nucleotide sequence: TGCGCCAGCAGTGAGTTCGGGGGGGGAGAGACCCAGTACTTC.

The genes are TRBV6-2 or TRBV6-3 and TRBJ1-5; 8 bases fit TRBD1. From germline, CDR1 is MNHEY and CDR2 SVGEGT. V lost 2 bases to trimming and J lost 3 bases; unmatched junction nucleotides: 3. The CDR3 is 15 amino acids. The CDR3 region is CASSYRQGPNQPQHF. In DNA, the CDR3 is TGTGCCAGCAGTTACAGACAGGGGCCCAATCAGCCCCAGCATTTT.

The chain links TRBV2 to TRBJ2-7; D call uncertain. V was pared by 5 bases and J by 1 base, with 3 bases between. Germline CDR1 SNHLY, CDR2 FYNNEI. The CDR3 is made up of 11 amino acids. CDR3 in amino acids: CASSISYEQYF. Here the CDR3 DNA reads TGTGCCAGCAGTATATCCTACGAGCAGTACTTC.

This rearrangement joins TRBV5-6 to TRBJ1-1; D ambiguous. V was shortened by 4 bases and J by 3 bases, with 13 bases between the two germline ends. Germline V CDR1 and CDR2: SGHDT, YYEEEE. This CDR3 comprises 14 residues. CDR3 protein: CASSPPQTYTEAFF. The CDR3 nucleotides read TGTGCCAGCAGCCCCCCACAGACGTACACTGAAGCTTTCTTT.

The V and J genes are TRBV19 and TRBJ1-1; D may be TRBD1 (5 bases). This CDR3 region has 17 residues. V was trimmed by 1 base and J by 2 bases, leaving 17 bases between them. Germline V lookup: CDR1 LNHDA, CDR2 SQIVND (reference sequence). CDR3 nucleotides: TGTGCCAGTAGTATAGGGTGGGGGAGGTCATTTAACACTGAAGCTTTCTTT. Its translation is CASSIGWGRSFNTEAFF.

The chain uses TRBV5-4 and TRBJ2-3, with 7 bases matching TRBD2. J lost 4 bases, V lost 0 bases, and 5 bases had no gene match. Germline CDR1 and CDR2: SGHNT and YYREEE (reference sequence). This CDR3 region has 15 residues. CDR3: CASSLVVAGADTQYF. CDR3 nucleotides: TGTGCCAGCAGCTTGGTTGTCGCGGGGGCAGATACGCAGTATTTT.

The chain uses TRBV5-4 and TRBJ1-1; 7 bases agree with TRBD1. CDR1 and CDR2 from the germline V gene are SGHNT and YYREEE (reference sequence). CDR3 length equals 14 residues. With V trimmed by 3 bases and J by 1 base, 3 bases remained unmatched. CDR3 DNA: TGTGCCAGCAGCTGGGACAGAACGAACACTGAAGCTTTCTTT. This sequence encodes CASSWDRTNTEAFF.

This clone was seen a few times. This chain joins TRBV9 and TRBJ1-6; 9 bases agree with TRBD1. V lost 2 bases to trimming and J lost 5 bases; unmatched junction nucleotides: 5. CDR3 length equals 16 residues. Germline V gene sequence: CDR1 SGDLS, CDR2 YYNGEE. CDR3 protein: CASSVARTGDNSPLHF. CDR3 DNA sequence: TGTGCCAGCAGCGTCGCCCGGACAGGGGATAATTCACCCCTCCACTTT.

The chain combines TRBV5-1 with TRBJ2-1; possible D gene TRBD2, 6 bases. V dropped 0 bases and J dropped 8 bases, with 15 bases sitting between them. Germline V gives CDR1 SGHRS, CDR2 YFSETQ. The CDR3 has 15 amino acids. CDR3 nucleotide sequence: TGCGCCAGCAGCTTGGCCGGTTGGACTATCGATGAGCAGTTCTTC. Its protein is CASSLAGWTIDEQFF.

V is TRBV6-5 and J is TRBJ2-3; 7 nucleotides agree with TRBD1. The CDR3 length is 13 residues. Germline loops: CDR1 MNHEY, CDR2 SVGAGI. V lost 7 bases to trimming and J lost 6 bases; unmatched junction nucleotides: 7. In DNA, the CDR3 is TGTGCCAGCACCAGAACAGGGGCGGATACGCAGTATTTT. Translation gives CASTRTGADTQYF.

The rearrangement joins TRBV6-5 to TRBJ2-2, with 7 bases matching TRBD1. The CDR3 spans 15 residues. The germline V gene has CDR1 MNHEY and CDR2 SVGAGI. J lost 3 bases, V lost 6 bases, and 7 bases had no gene match. CDR3 in DNA: TGTGCCAGCAGGGACCGGGACAGCCACACCGGGGAGCTGTTTTTT. Translation: CASRDRDSHTGELFF.

The J gene is TRBJ2-5, the V gene TRBV6-1; 14 positions match TRBD2. The germline V gene encodes CDR1 MNHNS and CDR2 SASEGT. The CDR3 totals 16 residues. J was trimmed by 2 bases and V by 3 bases; bases with no gene match: 2. The CDR3 protein is CASSDRTSGGQETQYF. In DNA, the CDR3 is TGTGCCAGCAGTGACAGGACTAGCGGGGGGCAAGAGACCCAGTACTTC.

The rearrangement joins TRBV3-1 (or the pseudogene TRBV3-2) to TRBJ2-1, with D possibly matching TRBD2 (5 bases). The length of the CDR3 is 18 residues. Germline lookup yields CDR1 LGHDT and CDR2 YNNKEL (reference sequence). The V end lost 0 bases, the J end lost 1 base, and 16 bases lay between the germline ends. Written as DNA, the CDR3 is TGTGCCAGCAGCCAAGAGCGGAGGAAGGGAGCATCCTACAATGAGCAGTTCTTC. It translates to CASSQERRKGASYNEQFF.

This sequence joins TRBV6-1 and TRBJ1-6; TRBD1 agrees at 11 bases. V lost 3 bases to trimming and J lost 6 bases; unmatched junction nucleotides: 10. The CDR3 contains 18 residues. Germline-derived CDR1 and CDR2 are MNHNS and SASEGT. CDR3 DNA: TGTGCCAGCAGTGAGAAATGGCCAGGGACAGGGGGTAATTCACCCCTCCACTTT. It encodes CASSEKWPGTGGNSPLHF.

This clone has a handful of counts. This chain uses TRBV28 with TRBJ1-6, with a tentative D call TRBD1 (5 bases). V was pared by 6 bases and J by 10 bases, with 16 bases between. The length of the CDR3 is 14 residues. Germline V gene lookup returns CDR1 MDHEN and CDR2 SYDVKM. The CDR3 is CASRGGLGVSPLHF. The CDR3 DNA sequence: TGTGCCAGCAGGGGGGGACTTGGCGTATCACCCCTCCACTTT.

The J gene is TRBJ1-1, the V gene TRBV12-3 or TRBV12-4; no definite D call. The V end lost 5 bases, the J end lost 1 base, and 8 bases lay between the germline ends. The CDR3 length is 13 residues. The CDR3 reads CASSIPGNTEAFF. In DNA form, the CDR3 reads TGTGCCAGCAGTATACCGGGGAACACTGAAGCTTTCTTT.

The J gene is TRBJ2-2, the V gene TRBV6-2 or TRBV6-3; TRBD2 is a possible D gene (6 bases). The CDR3 is 16 residues long. Trimming cost V 0 bases and J 7 bases, with 15 bases left between them. Germline values: CDR1 MNHEY, CDR2 SVGEGT. This CDR3 is CASSYSRSGGGGELFF. In DNA, the CDR3 is TGTGCCAGCAGTTACTCGAGATCCGGGGGTGGCGGGGAGCTGTTTTTT.

The rearrangement uses TRBV5-8 and TRBJ2-2; a weak D match, TRBD1 (6 bases). CDR3 length equals 17 residues. CDR1 SGHTS and CDR2 YDEGEE come from the germline V gene. V lost 3 bases and J lost 7, with 22 bases in between. In DNA form, the CDR3 reads TGTGCCAGCAGCTCCCAATCCATTACAGGGTATCTCGGGGAGCTGTTTTTT. It codes for CASSSQSITGYLGELFF. Full variable domain (missing parts from reference TRBV5-8 and TRBJ2-2): EAGVTQSPTHLIKTRGQQATLRCSPISGHTSVYWYQQALGLGLQFLLWYDEGEERNRGNFPPRFSGRQFPNYSSELNVNALELEDSALYLCASSSQSITGYLGELFFGEGSRLTVL.

The chain combines TRBV11-2 with TRBJ1-1; TRBD1 agrees at 8 bases. The CDR3 length is 17 residues. Germline V gives CDR1 SGHAT, CDR2 FQNNGV. Germline trimming cut 4 bases from V and 6 bases from J; bases unmatched to any gene: 16. The CDR3 coding sequence is TGTGCCAGCAGCTGGGGGGCCAGGGGGCGCATACAGGCTGAAGCTTTCTTT. Translating it yields CASSWGARGRIQAEAFF.

This clone was seen only once. The genes are TRBV7-9 and TRBJ1-1; D uncertain. Germline loops: CDR1 SEHNR, CDR2 FQNEAQ (reference sequence). V gave up 0 bases and J gave up 13 bases, with 12 bases separating them. This CDR3 is 12 amino acids long. The CDR3 DNA reads as TGTGCCAGCAGCTTAGCGCGGGGTGGGGTTTTCTTT. This codes for CASSLARGGVFF.

V usage is TRBV24-1 and J usage is TRBJ1-1; TRBD1 is a possible D gene (5 bases). There are 14 residues in the CDR3. Germline V gene lookup returns CDR1 KGHDR and CDR2 SFDVKD. V lost 3 bases and J 2 bases, leaving 9 bases between the germline ends. The DNA for the CDR3 is TGTGCCACCAGTGATACAGGTGGTAACACTGAAGCTTTCTTT. Residues: CATSDTGGNTEAFF.

V usage is TRBV6-5 and J usage is TRBJ2-5; D might be TRBD1 (5 bases). The V end lost 5 bases, the J end lost 1 base, and 11 bases lay between the germline ends. Per the germline V gene, CDR1 is MNHEY and CDR2 is SVGAGI. The CDR3 runs to 14 residues. The CDR3, as DNA: TGTGCCAGCAGTAGATCTGGGGCCCAAGAGACCCAGTACTTC. The encoded protein is CASSRSGAQETQYF.

This rearrangement joins TRBV19 to TRBJ2-1; 9 bases match TRBD1. Trimming at V came to 6 bases and at J to 5 bases, leaving 11 bases not matched to a gene. This CDR3 has 16 residues. Germline CDR1 and CDR2: LNHDA and SQIVND (reference sequence). The CDR3 region has the DNA TGTGCCAGTAGAGCAGGTGGGACAGGGCTAAACAATGAGCAGTTCTTC. It translates to CASRAGGTGLNNEQFF.

The chain is built from TRBV11-2 and TRBJ1-1; 8 bases map to TRBD1. Looked up from germline, CDR1 is SGHAT and CDR2 is FQNNGV. V shed 5 bases, J shed 5 bases, and the junction held 7 bases outside the gene matches. The CDR3 is made up of 14 amino acids. CDR3 amino acids: CASSPGQGRTEAFF. CDR3 bases: TGTGCCAGCAGCCCAGGACAGGGAAGAACTGAAGCTTTCTTT.

The chain employs TRBV9 and TRBJ2-1; TRBD2 aligns across 8 bases. The CDR3 is 16 residues long. V shed 6 bases and J 0 bases; nucleotides not matched to a gene: 8. Germline V gives CDR1 SGDLS, CDR2 YYNGEE. The CDR3, as DNA: TGTGCCAGCACCAAGACTAGCGTCAGCTCCTACAATGAGCAGTTCTTC. Translation gives CASTKTSVSSYNEQFF.

This chain joins TRBV6-1 and TRBJ2-7; D may be TRBD1 (5 bases). The CDR3 is 17 amino acids. Trimming removed 2 bases at V and 0 bases at J, with 17 bases between. CDR1 and CDR2 (germline): MNHNS, SASEGT. The CDR3 reads CASSEPSDKRSSYEQYF. The DNA of the CDR3 is TGTGCCAGCAGTGAACCCTCGGACAAGAGGAGCTCCTACGAGCAGTACTTC.

V gene TRBV11-1 combines with J gene TRBJ1-1, with 9 bases aligning to TRBD1. Germline V gives CDR1 SGHAT, CDR2 FQDESV (reference sequence). V was clipped by 5 bases and J by 2 bases; unmatched bases: 3. CDR3 length: 14 amino acids. The CDR3 DNA sequence: TGTGCCAGCAGCGACAGGGGGAGTAACACTGAAGCTTTCTTT. Its translation: CASSDRGSNTEAFF. Filled out from reference TRBV11-1 and TRBJ1-1, the complete variable domain reads EAEVAQSPRYKITEKSQAVAFWCDPISGHATLYWYRQILGQGPELLVQFQDESVVDDSQLPKDRFSAERLKGVDSTLKIQPAELGDSAMYLCASSDRGSNTEAFFGQGTRLTVV.